The present T cell receptor beta chain was sequenced within a study of shared clonotypes between healthy human individuals. Study information: Researchers assigned three CD4 naive, three CD4 memory, two CD8 naive and one CD8 memory plate to each donor. General observations from the study: Limited genetic and exposure-history diversity came from having few donors.

V dropped 1 base and J dropped 1 base, with 9 bases sitting between them. Germline V gives CDR1 SGHTA, CDR2 FQGTGA. The CDR3 length is 15 residues. Remarks on this clone: Its specificity is unknown. Other DNA sequences in this sample translate to the same CDR3.

Donors, healthy HIV-negative adults, lacked recent acute infections or vaccinations. TCRdb keeps only in-frame clones here, not all; method: immunoSEQ multiplex PCR. The sample shows about 2.4 million clones, 90% to 95% of them seen only once. The sequenced sample was naive CD4+ T cells from PBMCs. This sample's subset: CD45RA+ positively selected. This sequence joins TRBV7-3 and TRBJ2-3; TRBD2 might be the D (6 bases). The sequence came from a man between 18 and 35 years old in good health. Some clones in this sample may be carry-over from other donors' samples. The CDR3 coding sequence is TGTGCCAGCAGCTTAAATAGCGGCCGCACAGATACGCAGTATTTT. Translation gives CASSLNSGRTDTQYF.